This T cell receptor beta chain was captured by sequencing in a study of vaccination effects on CD4 cells after COVID-19. TCRdb's copy holds only in-frame clones and misses some; the assay was immunoSEQ multiplex PCR. The sample shows around 30,000 clones, about 75% of them seen only once. Trimming took 1 base from V and 2 from J, leaving 9 bases between them. The CDR3 is made up of 14 amino acids. The germline V gene encodes CDR1 SGHRS and CDR2 YFSETQ. ViraFEST used viral peptide pools to expand antigen-specific CD4+ T cells before sequencing. Scientists isolated CD4+ T cells after a roughly nine-day culture period ended. SARS-CoV-2 infection was confirmed by PCR in the person between March and December 2020. Two million PBMC per well received approximately 10 IU/ml IL-2 and 9.5 to 10 ug/ml peptides in culture. Study-wide findings and caveats: Among infection- and vaccine-induced clones, marked clonal contraction occurred late after vaccination. Missing from the study were early post-infection timepoints, and its convalescent patients were few.

With regard to this clone: Its cognate antigen is unknown.

V usage is TRBV5-1 and J usage is TRBJ2-5; possible D gene TRBD2, 7 bases. Sequencing used CD4+ T cells from PBMCs cultured with SARS-CoV-2 spike peptides, obtained before COVID-19 vaccination. This clonotype originated in a human donor who had a prior SARS-CoV-2 infection. The CDR3 DNA sequence: TGCGCCAGCAGCTTGAGGGGGGGACAAGAGACCCAGTACTTC. Protein product: CASSLRGGQETQYF.